This T cell receptor beta chain was documented in a study of cytomegalovirus exposure and HLA in healthy donors. On the study more broadly: Early released data had about 85 million unique TCRs, all coming from HLA-typed donors.

For this clone: Its cognate antigen is unknown.

PCR involved 60 Vbeta and 13 Jbeta primers. Clones were read by immunoSEQ multiplex PCR, and TCRdb kept only the in-frame ones, dropping some. The sample totals 80,000 or so clones; its top ten clones hold roughly 13%. This CDR3 spans 14 amino acids. V shed 1 base and J 8 bases; nucleotides not matched to a gene: 3. Germline assignment: CDR1 SGHRS and CDR2 YFSETQ. Whole-study results and caveats: Some V segments could not be told apart, so they were left out, TRBV6-2 and TRBV6-3 among them.

The sample consisted of PBMCs. The chain combines TRBV5-1 with TRBJ1-4; 9 bases line up with TRBD1. The receptor was isolated from a man aged 50-59 years in good health and CMV-seropositive. Here the CDR3 DNA reads TGCGCCAGCAGCTTGAAGACAGGGGGGGAAAAACTGTTTTTT. It translates to CASSLKTGGEKLFF.